These 24 T cell receptor beta chains share one sample of origin, sequenced in a study of blood T cell repertoires in COVID-19. Generated by immunoSEQ multiplex PCR, the TCRdb table keeps only in-frame clones and is missing some. This table has 200,000 to 250,000 clones, approximately 84% appearing once. Sequences were obtained from PBMCs or T cells enriched from blood (not recorded which). Receptor source: a man aged 55 to 70 who had recovered from COVID-19.

The chain recombines TRBV2 with TRBJ2-3, with TRBD2 identical over 13 bases. J was trimmed by 2 bases and V by 3 bases; bases with no gene match: 2. The CDR3 totals 16 residues. Per germline, CDR1 SNHLY and CDR2 FYNNEI. CDR3 residues: CASSETSGRSTDTQYF. CDR3 in DNA: TGTGCCAGCAGTGAGACTAGCGGGAGGTCCACAGATACGCAGTATTTT.

The chain recombines TRBV7-9 with TRBJ1-5, with D uncertain. Germline loops: CDR1 SEHNR, CDR2 FQNEAQ (reference sequence). The CDR3 is 12 amino acids. Trimming shortened V by 1 base and J by 6 bases, and 4 bases separated the two germline ends. The CDR3 nucleotides are TGTGCCAGCAGCTTAGTGAGTCAGCCCCAGCATTTT. It is translated as CASSLVSQPQHF.

Only one count was recorded for this clone. The genes are TRBV10-2 and TRBJ1-1; TRBD1 is a possible D gene (6 bases). Germline V gene lookup returns CDR1 WSHSY and CDR2 SAAADI. CDR3 length: 17 amino acids. Trimming left V 2 bases short and J 4 bases short, with 20 bases between. The CDR3 DNA reads as TGCGCCAGCAGTGAGGCTTTGGCAGGGGCTGTCGGCACTGAAGCTTTCTTT. It is translated as CASSEALAGAVGTEAFF.

This chain uses TRBV30 with TRBJ1-2; unclear D gene. In germline, CDR1 is GTSNPN, CDR2 SVGIG (reference sequence). The V end lost 4 bases, the J end lost 8 bases, and 20 bases lay between the germline ends. The CDR3 is 14 residues long. CDR3 nucleotide sequence: TGTGCCTGGAAAGGAGTAGCGGGAATAAGGGGCTACACCTTC. It yields the protein CAWKGVAGIRGYTF.

Turning to this clone: Other nucleotide sequences in the sample specify the same CDR3. The rearrangement joins TRBV6-5 to TRBJ1-5, with 8 bases matching TRBD1. This CDR3 has 15 amino acids. The germline gives CDR1 MNHEY, CDR2 SVGAGI. Losses at the gene ends were 6 bases for V and 4 bases for J; bases not matched to a gene: 8. The DNA for the CDR3 is TGTGCCAGCAGGGAGACAGGGGCCCCTAATCAGCCCCAGCATTTT. As protein: CASRETGAPNQPQHF.

Points on this clone: The sample holds other DNA sequences that translate to the same CDR3. J is TRBJ2-3 and V is TRBV25-1; weak D call: TRBD1 (6 bases). CDR1 is MGHDK, CDR2 SYGVNS, per germline. This CDR3 spans 13 amino acids. Trimming cost V 5 bases and J 3 bases, with 9 bases left between them. CDR3 amino acids: CASSFQGTDTQYF. The CDR3 bases are TGTGCCAGCAGTTTTCAGGGGACAGATACGCAGTATTTT.

This clone was found once. V is TRBV5-8 and J is TRBJ1-2; the D is unclear. The CDR3 is 13 amino acids. V was pared by 2 bases and J by 5 bases, with 10 bases between. In germline, CDR1 is SGHTS, CDR2 YDEGEE. CDR3 nucleotide sequence: TGTGCCAGCAGCTTATCACGAGATTATGGCTACACCTTC. It encodes CASSLSRDYGYTF.

This clone was counted once. V usage is TRBV3-1 (or the pseudogene TRBV3-2) and J usage is TRBJ2-1, with D possibly matching TRBD1 (5 bases). The germline V gene encodes CDR1 LGHDT and CDR2 YNNKEL (reference sequence). This CDR3 region has 18 residues. V was pared by 2 bases and J by 9 bases, with 26 bases between. CDR3 bases: TGTGCCAGCAGCCAATCCCTGTCCCGGGCGCAGGGATGGGCTGAGCAGTTCTTC. Encoded protein: CASSQSLSRAQGWAEQFF.

J is TRBJ2-1 and V is TRBV11-3; the D gene is possibly TRBD1 (6 bases). CDR3 length: 15 residues. V was clipped by 3 bases and J by 8 bases, with 17 bases between them. Germline V CDR1 and CDR2: SGHNT, YENEEA. CDR3: CASSLRPRTVHEQFF. The CDR3 region has the DNA TGTGCCAGCAGCTTGAGACCCCGGACAGTCCATGAGCAGTTCTTC.

The rearrangement links TRBV27 to TRBJ1-5; D not resolved. V was shortened by 6 bases and J by 0 bases, with 6 bases between the two germline ends. From germline, CDR1 is MNHEY and CDR2 SMNVEV (reference sequence). This CDR3 has 13 residues. CDR3 region: CASRSYSNQPQHF. The CDR3 coding sequence is TGTGCCAGCAGATCTTATAGCAATCAGCCCCAGCATTTT.

As to this clone: A junction end diverges from the germline sequence, so it may reflect a read error. The J gene is TRBJ2-1, the V gene TRBV29-1, with 9 bases matching TRBD1. Looked up from germline, CDR1 is SQVTM and CDR2 is ANQGSEA. The CDR3 is made up of 17 amino acids. CDR3 in DNA: TGCAGCGTCGAAGGGACAGGGTATCGGAGCTCCTACAATGAGCAGTTCTTC. Amino acid sequence: CSVEGTGYRSSYNEQFF.

This chain uses TRBV29-1 with TRBJ1-5; 8 nucleotides line up with TRBD1. Trimming took 6 bases from V and 2 from J; bases not matched to a gene: 3. From germline, CDR1 is SQVTM and CDR2 ANQGSEA. CDR3 length: 13 residues. CDR3 DNA: TGCAGCGTGCTACAGGGGGGCAATCAGCCCCAGCATTTT. Protein sequence: CSVLQGGNQPQHF.

This clone was counted only a few times. The genes are TRBV4-3 and TRBJ1-2, with TRBD1 identical over 7 bases. The J segment lost 0 bases and the V segment lost 3 bases, leaving 13 bases of the junction unmatched. The CDR3 totals 18 residues. Germline loops: CDR1 LGHNA, CDR2 YSLEER. The CDR3 reads CASSHEPRDSRSNYGYTF. The CDR3 nucleotides are TGCGCCAGCAGCCATGAACCCCGGGACAGCCGCTCTAACTATGGCTACACCTTC.

This clone was picked up a small number of times. This chain joins TRBV4-1 and TRBJ1-3; D unresolved. The V end was cut by 0 bases, the J end by 0 bases, with 9 bases between. The CDR3 covers 16 residues. Germline CDR1 is MGHRA and CDR2 is YSYEKL. CDR3 nucleotides: TGCGCCAGCAGCCAAGATCTGCTACGCTCTGGAAACACCATATATTTT. The encoded protein is CASSQDLLRSGNTIYF.

This clone was found once. The junction shows a germline mismatch at one end, possibly a read error. This chain links TRBV7-7 with TRBJ2-3; D possibly corresponds to TRBD1 (7 bases). The germline V gene encodes CDR1 SSHAT and CDR2 FNYEAQ (reference sequence). The CDR3 is 16 amino acids. CDR3 protein: CASSPETGREGDTQYF. As DNA, the CDR3 is TGTGCTAGCAGCCCGGAGACAGGGCGGGAAGGAGATACGCAGTATTTT.

This clone was detected only once. The chain has TRBV9 and TRBJ2-3; D not certain. CDR3 length: 15 amino acids. The germline V gene has CDR1 SGDLS and CDR2 YYNGEE. Deletions cut 0 bases from V and 2 bases from J, with 10 bases between. As DNA, the CDR3 is TGTGCCAGCAGCGTAGATGAACAGCCCACAGATACGCAGTATTTT. It codes for CASSVDEQPTDTQYF.

The chain uses TRBV6-6 and TRBJ1-5; a possible D gene is TRBD1 (5 bases). The germline CDR1 and CDR2 sequences are MNHNY and SVGAGI (reference sequence). This CDR3 has 14 amino acids. V was cut by 6 bases and J by 8 bases, with 17 bases left in between. The CDR3 bases are TGTGCCAGCAGCCTCGGGACTTCTCAAGAGCCCCAGCATTTT. Its translation: CASSLGTSQEPQHF.

The chain carries TRBV16 and TRBJ1-5, with D possibly TRBD1 on 6 matching bases. Trimming took off 0 bases at V and 2 bases at J, with 11 bases between the two ends. The germline V gene has CDR1 KGHSY and CDR2 FQNENV. The CDR3 runs to 16 residues. Written as DNA, the CDR3 is TGTGCCAGCAGCCAATCAGGGGGTAGGCGCAATCAGCCCCAGCATTTT. Amino acids: CASSQSGGRRNQPQHF.

This chain joins TRBV3-1 (or the pseudogene TRBV3-2) and TRBJ1-3, with 8 bases identical to TRBD1. The CDR3 runs 17 residues. Germline V gene data show CDR1 as LGHDT and CDR2 as YNNKEL (reference sequence). The V gene end was trimmed by 0 bases and the J gene end by 2 bases; junction bases not matched to a gene: 6. CDR3 amino acids: CASSQELAGGTGNTIYF. The CDR3, as DNA: TGTGCCAGCAGCCAAGAGCTGGCAGGGGGCACTGGAAACACCATATATTTT.

The chain carries TRBV15 and TRBJ1-2; D gene uncertain. Germline V CDR1 and CDR2: LNHNV, YYDKDF (reference sequence). V was cut by 5 bases and J by 0 bases, with 16 bases left in between. The length of the CDR3 is 16 residues. The CDR3 loop reads CATSVGSGNTNYGYTF. CDR3 DNA sequence: TGTGCCACCAGCGTCGGGTCGGGGAACACTAACTATGGCTACACCTTC.

The rearrangement links TRBV6-2 or TRBV6-3 to TRBJ2-5; possible D gene TRBD2, 6 bases. The CDR3 runs to 15 residues. CDR1 MNHEY and CDR2 SVGEGT come from the germline V gene. Trimming left V 4 bases short and J 1 base short, with 13 bases between. In nucleotides, the CDR3 is TGTGCCAGCAGTTGGCTAGCGCAAAGCCAAGAGACCCAGTACTTC. This codes for CASSWLAQSQETQYF.

The J gene is TRBJ1-1, the V gene TRBV4-2; D gene uncertain. This CDR3 spans 11 amino acids. The germline V gene has CDR1 LGHNA and CDR2 YNFKEQ. Trimming pared 3 bases from V and 8 bases from J, leaving 7 bases between. For the CDR3, the DNA is TGTGCCAGCAGCCACTTACAGGAAGCTTTCTTT. This gives the protein CASSHLQEAFF.

This clone has more than one count but fewer than ten. The chain employs TRBV7-9 and TRBJ1-6, with D possibly TRBD1 on 5 matching bases. Trimming took off 1 base at V and 4 bases at J, with 11 bases between the two ends. Germline V lookup: CDR1 SEHNR, CDR2 FQNEAQ (reference sequence). This CDR3 region has 16 residues. CDR3 amino acids: CASSLVGAGYNSPLHF. The CDR3 DNA sequence: TGTGCCAGCAGCTTAGTTGGGGCAGGGTATAATTCACCCCTCCACTTT. Filled out from reference TRBV7-9 and TRBJ1-6, the complete variable domain reads DTGVSQNPRHKITKRGQNVTFRCDPISEHNRLYWYRQTLGQGPEFLTYFQNEAQLEKSRLLSDRFSAERPKGSFSTLEIQRTEQGDSAMYLCASSLVGAGYNSPLHFGNGTRLTVT.

The J gene is TRBJ2-7, the V gene TRBV7-9; 10 bases are shared with TRBD2. V gave up 2 bases and J gave up 2 bases; unmatched junction bases: 3. The CDR3 runs 15 residues. Germline V gene sequence: CDR1 SEHNR, CDR2 FQNEAQ (reference sequence). The CDR3 protein is CASSLSLAGPYEQYF. The DNA of the CDR3 is TGTGCCAGCAGCTTATCACTAGCGGGGCCCTACGAGCAGTACTTC.